The sequence of this T cell receptor beta chain was determined in a study of T cell changes during pregnancy in multiple sclerosis (dated by TCRdb to 2018 to 2020). Context from the whole study: The study looked at changes in the T cell repertoire across pregnancy in women with multiple sclerosis.

Libraries were prepared through the immunoSEQ multiplex PCR assay. TCRdb holds this immuneACCESS table with in-frame rearrangements only. Some clones are missing; in checked studies, unresolved V genes explain under half, and the rest has no known cause. This sample lists approximately 46,000 clones; approximately 91% were detected once. Approximately 9% of the sample rests with the top ten. This clone occurred a few times. This receptor's antigen is unknown. No base qualities exist here, and no much larger clone lies one base off it. V was cut back by 1 base and J by 3 bases, leaving a gap of 10 bases between them. Including the terminal cysteine and phenylalanine, the CDR3 comprises 15 residues. Kept here is only the CDR3 DNA, which spans 45 bases and is read in frame from base 1. Sequences SGHVS (CDR1) and FNYEAQ (CDR2) are obtained from the germline V gene.

This sequence uses TRBV7-6 and TRBJ2-1; the D region possibly corresponds to TRBD2 (6 bases align). The specimen was CD8+ T cells from peripheral blood mononuclear cells, collected after pregnancy. The source is a female donor with multiple sclerosis, enrolled in a pregnancy study. The nucleotide sequence reads TGTGCCAGCAGCTTAGGGGCGGGATTCTACAATGAGCAGTTCTTC. This encodes CASSLGAGFYNEQFF. Full variable domain (CDR3 extended with the reference TRBV7-6 and TRBJ2-1 proteins): GAGVSQSPRYKVTKRGQDVALRCDPISGHVSLYWYRQALGQGPEFLTYFNYEAQQDKSGLPNDRFSAERPEGSISTLTIQRTEQRDSAMYRCASSLGAGFYNEQFFGPGTRLTVL.